The clone carrying this T cell receptor (beta chain) showed up just a few times. TCR beta CDR3 regions were amplified from RNA. Researchers ran a first-round RT-PCR on the TCR CDR3 using the HTBI primer set. TCRdb redid the calling of the multiplex PCR reads with MiXCR, one entry per CDR3 protein. The profile shows around 500,000 distinct CDR3 sequences, approximately 14% of them singletons. The data were taken from a study of T cells in Graves' hyperthyroidism and ophthalmopathy. The V end was cut by 4 bases, the J end by 0 bases, with 10 bases between. The CDR3 sequence is 15 residues long. The germline V gene encodes CDR1 LNHDA and CDR2 SQIVND (reference sequence).

V gene TRBV19 combines with J gene TRBJ2-1; possibly TRBD2 for D (6 bases). The specimen was blood. The TCR originated in a woman in her thirties or forties with Graves' hyperthyroidism. In DNA form, the CDR3 reads TGTGCCAGTAGTACCCAGGGACTCTCCTACAATGAGCAGTTCTTC. Its protein product is CASSTQGLSYNEQFF.